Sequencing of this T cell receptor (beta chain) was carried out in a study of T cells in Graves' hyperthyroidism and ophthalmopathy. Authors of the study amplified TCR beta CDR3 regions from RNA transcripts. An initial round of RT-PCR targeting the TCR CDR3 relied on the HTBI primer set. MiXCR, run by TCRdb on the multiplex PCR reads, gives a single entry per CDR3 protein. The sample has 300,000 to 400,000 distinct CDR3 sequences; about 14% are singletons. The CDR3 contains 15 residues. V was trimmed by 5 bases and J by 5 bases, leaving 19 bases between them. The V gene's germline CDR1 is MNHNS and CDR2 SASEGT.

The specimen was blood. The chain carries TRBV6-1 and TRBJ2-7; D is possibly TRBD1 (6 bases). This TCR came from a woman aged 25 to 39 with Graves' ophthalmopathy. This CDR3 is CASSSTGSWGDEQYF. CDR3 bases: TGTGCCAGCAGTTCTACAGGGTCATGGGGTGACGAGCAGTACTTC.